This T cell receptor (beta chain) stems from a study of shared clonotypes between healthy human individuals. Sequencing was at deep level. Sequencing was performed with immunoSEQ multiplex PCR; in TCRdb, only in-frame clones are kept and a portion is missing. The table records about half a million clones, about 76% of them present only once. V was clipped by 1 base and J by 5 bases, with 9 bases between them. The CDR3 spans 14 residues. Per the germline V gene, CDR1 is SNHLY and CDR2 is FYNNEI. This sequence joins TRBV2 and TRBJ1-5, with D tentatively TRBD1 (6 bases). Sequencing used PBMCs. The origin of this receptor is a woman in her forties in good health. Some clones in this sample may be carry-over from other donors' samples. CDR3 DNA sequence: TGTGCCAGCAGTGAAGGCGGGGGGCATCAGCCCCAGCATTTT. Translated, it gives CASSEGGGHQPQHF. The variable domain in full, with the rest retrieved from reference TRBV2 and TRBJ1-5, is EPEVTQTPSHQVTQMGQEVILRCVPISNHLYFYWYRQILGQKVEFLVSFYNNEISEKSEIFDDQFSVERPDGSNFTLKIRSTKLEDSAMYFCASSEGGGHQPQHFGDGTRLSIL.